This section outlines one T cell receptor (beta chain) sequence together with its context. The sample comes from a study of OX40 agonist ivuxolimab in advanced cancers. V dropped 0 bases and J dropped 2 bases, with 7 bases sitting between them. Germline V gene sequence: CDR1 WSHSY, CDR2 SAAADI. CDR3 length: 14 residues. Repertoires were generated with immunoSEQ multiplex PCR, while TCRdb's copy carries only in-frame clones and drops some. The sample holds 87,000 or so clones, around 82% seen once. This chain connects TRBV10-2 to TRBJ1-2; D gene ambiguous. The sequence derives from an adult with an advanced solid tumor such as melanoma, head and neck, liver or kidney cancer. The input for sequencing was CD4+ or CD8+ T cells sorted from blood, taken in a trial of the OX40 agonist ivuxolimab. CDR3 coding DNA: TGCGCCAGCAGTGAGTCCGGCGAAAACTATGGCTACACCTTC. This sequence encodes CASSESGENYGYTF.